This T cell receptor beta chain was sequenced in a study of cytomegalovirus exposure and HLA in healthy donors. PCR employed 60 Vbeta and 13 Jbeta primers. Repertoires were generated with immunoSEQ multiplex PCR, while TCRdb's copy carries only in-frame clones and drops some. Of 80,000 or so clones listed, approximately 67% are singletons. The CDR3 has 15 residues. Germline V lookup: CDR1 MDHEN, CDR2 SYDVKM. The V and J ends lost 2 bases and 6 bases, in that order; junction bases with no gene match: 6. Comment on this clone: As yet, its antigen is unknown.

Whole-study results and caveats: Later analysis identified several of the most significant clusters that appeared linked to common viral pathogens. In a later analysis, 16,951 TCR beta sequences were associated with HLA alleles at 0.05 false discovery rate. According to an earlier analysis, most TCR beta V segments yielded productive rearrangements about 87% or about 30% of the time. It has been reported that TCR beta sequences accurately predicted the HLA-A and HLA-B alleles of most subjects.

This sequence originates from a male donor in good health and CMV-seropositive. The sample taken for sequencing was PBMCs. This chain connects TRBV28 to TRBJ2-2, with 7 bases matching TRBD2. The CDR3 sequence: CASSLAGEGSGELFF. For the CDR3, the DNA is TGTGCCAGCAGTTTAGCGGGAGAGGGCTCCGGGGAGCTGTTTTTT. The full variable domain, its missing parts supplied by reference TRBV28 and TRBJ2-2, is DVKVTQSSRYLVKRTGEKVFLECVQDMDHENMFWYRQDPGLGLRLIYFSYDVKMKEKGDIPEGYSVSREKKERFSLILESASTNQTSMYLCASSLAGEGSGELFFGEGSRLTVL.